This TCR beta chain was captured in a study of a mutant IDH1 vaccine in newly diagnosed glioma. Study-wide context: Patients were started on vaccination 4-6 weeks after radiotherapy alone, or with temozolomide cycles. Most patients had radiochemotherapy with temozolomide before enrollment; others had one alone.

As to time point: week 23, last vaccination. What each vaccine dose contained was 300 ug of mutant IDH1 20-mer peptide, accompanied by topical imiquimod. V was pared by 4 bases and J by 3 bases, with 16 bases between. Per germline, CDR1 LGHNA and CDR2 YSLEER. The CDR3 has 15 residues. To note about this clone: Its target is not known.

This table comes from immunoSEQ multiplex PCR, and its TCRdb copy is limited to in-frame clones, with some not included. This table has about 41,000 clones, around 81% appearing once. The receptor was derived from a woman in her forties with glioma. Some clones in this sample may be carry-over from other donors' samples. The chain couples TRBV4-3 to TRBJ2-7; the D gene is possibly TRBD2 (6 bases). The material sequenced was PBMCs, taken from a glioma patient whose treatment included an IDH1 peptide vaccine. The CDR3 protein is CASSPTEGAFYEQYF. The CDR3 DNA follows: TGCGCCAGCAGCCCTACGGAGGGTGCCTTCTACGAGCAGTACTTC.